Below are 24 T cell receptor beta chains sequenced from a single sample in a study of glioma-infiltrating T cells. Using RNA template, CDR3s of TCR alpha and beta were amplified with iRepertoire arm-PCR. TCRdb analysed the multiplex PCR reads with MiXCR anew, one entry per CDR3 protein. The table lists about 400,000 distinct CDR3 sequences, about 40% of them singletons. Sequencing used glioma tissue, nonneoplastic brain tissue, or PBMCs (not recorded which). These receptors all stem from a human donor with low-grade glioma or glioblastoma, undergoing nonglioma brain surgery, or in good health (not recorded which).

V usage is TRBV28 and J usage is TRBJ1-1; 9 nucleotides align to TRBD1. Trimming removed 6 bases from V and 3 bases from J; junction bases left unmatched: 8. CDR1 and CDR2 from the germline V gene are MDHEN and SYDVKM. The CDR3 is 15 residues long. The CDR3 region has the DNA TGTGCCAGCAGCGGGACAGGGACCGTGCACACTGAAGCTTTCTTT. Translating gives CASSGTGTVHTEAFF.

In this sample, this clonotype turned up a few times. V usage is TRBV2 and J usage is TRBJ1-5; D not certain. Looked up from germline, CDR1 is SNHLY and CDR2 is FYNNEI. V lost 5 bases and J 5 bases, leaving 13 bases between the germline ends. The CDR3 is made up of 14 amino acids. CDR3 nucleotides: TGTGCCAGCAGTCCGAGAGTAGACCATCAGCCCCAGCATTTT. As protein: CASSPRVDHQPQHF.

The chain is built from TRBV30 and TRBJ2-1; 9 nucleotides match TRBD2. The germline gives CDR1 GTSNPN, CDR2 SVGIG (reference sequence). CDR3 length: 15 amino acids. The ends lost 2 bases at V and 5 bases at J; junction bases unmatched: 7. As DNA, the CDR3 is TGTGCCTGGAGTACCCGGACTAGCGTCGACAATGAGCAGTTCTTC. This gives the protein CAWSTRTSVDNEQFF.

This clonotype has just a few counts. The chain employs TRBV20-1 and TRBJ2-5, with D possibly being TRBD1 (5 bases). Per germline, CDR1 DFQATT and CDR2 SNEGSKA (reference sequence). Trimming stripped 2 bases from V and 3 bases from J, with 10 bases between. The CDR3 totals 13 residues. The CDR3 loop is CSARIWGKETQYF. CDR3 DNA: TGCAGTGCTAGAATCTGGGGCAAAGAGACCCAGTACTTC.

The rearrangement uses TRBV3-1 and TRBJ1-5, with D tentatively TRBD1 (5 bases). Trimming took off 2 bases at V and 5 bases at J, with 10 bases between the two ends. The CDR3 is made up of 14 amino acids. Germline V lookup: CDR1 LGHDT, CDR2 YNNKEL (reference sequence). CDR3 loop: CASSQNGGDQPQHF. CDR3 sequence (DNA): TGTGCCAGCAGCCAAAACGGGGGGGATCAGCCCCAGCATTTT.

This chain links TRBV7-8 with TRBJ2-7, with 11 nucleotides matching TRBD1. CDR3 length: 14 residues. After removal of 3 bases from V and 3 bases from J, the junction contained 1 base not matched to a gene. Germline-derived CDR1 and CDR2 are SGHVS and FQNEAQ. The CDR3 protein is CASSLDRGRYEQYF. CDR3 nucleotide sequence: TGTGCCAGCAGCTTGGACAGGGGGCGCTACGAGCAGTACTTC.

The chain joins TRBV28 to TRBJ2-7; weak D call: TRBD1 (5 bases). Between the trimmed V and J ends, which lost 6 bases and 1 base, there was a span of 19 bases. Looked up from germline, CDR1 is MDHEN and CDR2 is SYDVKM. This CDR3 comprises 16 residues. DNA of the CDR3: TGTGCCAGCAGCCTTCGGCAGGGCCTCTTATCCTACGAGCAGTACTTC. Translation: CASSLRQGLLSYEQYF.

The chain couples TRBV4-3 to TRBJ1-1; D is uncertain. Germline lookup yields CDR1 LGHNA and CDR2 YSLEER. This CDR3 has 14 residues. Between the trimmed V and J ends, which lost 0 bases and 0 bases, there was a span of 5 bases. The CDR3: CASSQEGLNTEAFF. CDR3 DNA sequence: TGCGCCAGCAGCCAAGAAGGGCTGAACACTGAAGCTTTCTTT.

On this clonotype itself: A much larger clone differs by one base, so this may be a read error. CDR3: CASSENTKAFF. In nucleotides, the CDR3 is TGTGCCAGCAGTGAAAATACTAAAGCTTTCTTT. The rearrangement joins TRBV25-1 to TRBJ1-1; the D is unclear. V lost 2 bases to trimming and J lost 9 bases, with 7 bases between them. This CDR3 has 11 amino acids. Germline V gene sequence: CDR1 MGHDK, CDR2 SYGVNS.

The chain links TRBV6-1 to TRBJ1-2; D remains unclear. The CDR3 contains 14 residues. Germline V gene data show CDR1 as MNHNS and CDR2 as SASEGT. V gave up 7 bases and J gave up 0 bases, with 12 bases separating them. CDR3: CASTRTGSNYGYTF. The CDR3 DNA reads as TGTGCCAGCACCAGGACGGGGTCTAACTATGGCTACACCTTC.

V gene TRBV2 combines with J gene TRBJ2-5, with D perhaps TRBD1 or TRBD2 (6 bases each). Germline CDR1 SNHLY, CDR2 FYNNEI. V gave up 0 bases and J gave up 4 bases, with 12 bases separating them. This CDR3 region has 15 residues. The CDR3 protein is CASSEAEGGRETQYF. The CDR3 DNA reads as TGTGCCAGCAGTGAAGCCGAAGGGGGGCGAGAGACCCAGTACTTC. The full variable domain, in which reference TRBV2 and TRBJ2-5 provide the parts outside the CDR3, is EPEVTQTPSHQVTQMGQEVILRCVPISNHLYFYWYRQILGQKVEFLVSFYNNEISEKSEIFDDQFSVERPDGSNFTLKIRSTKLEDSAMYFCASSEAEGGRETQYFGPGTRLLVL.

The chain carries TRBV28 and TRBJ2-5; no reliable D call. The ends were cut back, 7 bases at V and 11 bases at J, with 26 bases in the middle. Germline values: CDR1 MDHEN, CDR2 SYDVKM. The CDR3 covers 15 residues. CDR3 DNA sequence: TGTGCCAGCAACGATGGGGTCACGGGCTCCTACGTGCAGTACTTC. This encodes CASNDGVTGSYVQYF.

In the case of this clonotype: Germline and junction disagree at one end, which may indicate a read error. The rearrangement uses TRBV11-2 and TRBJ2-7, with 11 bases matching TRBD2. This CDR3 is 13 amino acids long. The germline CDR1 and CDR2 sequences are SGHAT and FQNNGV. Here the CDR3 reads CSVTLAGDYEQYF. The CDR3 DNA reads TGCAGCGTCACACTAGCGGGAGACTACGAGCAGTACTTC.

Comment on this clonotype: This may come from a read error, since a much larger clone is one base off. CDR3 DNA sequence: TGTGCCAGCAGCTTCACCTACGAGCAGTGCTTC. Amino acid sequence: CASSFTYEQCF. The genes are TRBV7-9 and TRBJ2-7, with D unclear. In germline, CDR1 is SEHNR, CDR2 FQNEAQ (reference sequence). There are 11 residues in the CDR3. Together with reference TRBV7-9 and TRBJ2-7, the CDR3 gives the full variable domain: DTGVSQNPRHKITKRGQNVTFRCDPISEHNRLYWYRQTLGQGPEFLTYFQNEAQLEKSRLLSDRFSAERPKGSFSTLEIQRTEQGDSAMYLCASSFTYEQCFGPGTRLTVT.

The CDR3 here is CASKGDEETQYF. CDR3 sequence (DNA): TGTGCCAGCAAGGGAGACGAAGAGACCCAGTACTTC. The rearrangement links TRBV13 to TRBJ2-5, with D possibly TRBD2 on 5 matching bases. With 7 bases removed from V and 3 bases from J, the gap between germline ends came to 9 bases. CDR3 length: 12 residues. Germline V lookup: CDR1 PRHDT, CDR2 FYEKMQ (reference sequence).

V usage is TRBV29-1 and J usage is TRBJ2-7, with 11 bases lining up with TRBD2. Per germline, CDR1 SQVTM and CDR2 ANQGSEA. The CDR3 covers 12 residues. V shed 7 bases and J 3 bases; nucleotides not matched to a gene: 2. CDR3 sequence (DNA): TGCAGCGCGGGGACTAGCGGCTACGAGCAGTACTTC. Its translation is CSAGTSGYEQYF.

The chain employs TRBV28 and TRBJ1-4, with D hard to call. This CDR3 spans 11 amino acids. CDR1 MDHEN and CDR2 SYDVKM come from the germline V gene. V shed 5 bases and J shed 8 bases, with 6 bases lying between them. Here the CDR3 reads CASSRSEKLFF. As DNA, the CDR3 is TGTGCCAGCAGTAGGTCGGAAAAACTGTTTTTT.

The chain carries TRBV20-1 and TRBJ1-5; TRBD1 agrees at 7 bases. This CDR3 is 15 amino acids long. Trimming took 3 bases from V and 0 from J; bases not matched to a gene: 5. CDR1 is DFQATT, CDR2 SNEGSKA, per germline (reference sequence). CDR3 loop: CSARTGNYSNQPQHF. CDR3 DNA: TGCAGTGCTAGGACAGGGAATTATAGCAATCAGCCCCAGCATTTT.

The chain's CDR3 is CASSLMVNTEAFF. The CDR3 DNA reads TGTGCCAGCAGCTTAATGGTGAACACTGAAGCTTTCTTT. The rearrangement uses TRBV7-9 and TRBJ1-1, with D unclear. The V end was cut by 2 bases, the J end by 0 bases, with 4 bases between. From germline, CDR1 is SEHNR and CDR2 FQNEAQ (reference sequence). The CDR3 has 13 residues.

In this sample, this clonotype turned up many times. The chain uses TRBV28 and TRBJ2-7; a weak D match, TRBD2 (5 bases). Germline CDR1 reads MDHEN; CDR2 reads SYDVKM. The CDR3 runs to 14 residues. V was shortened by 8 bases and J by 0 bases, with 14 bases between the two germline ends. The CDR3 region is CASLGIPPSYEQYF. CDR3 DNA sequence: TGTGCCAGCCTCGGGATCCCCCCCTCCTACGAGCAGTACTTC.

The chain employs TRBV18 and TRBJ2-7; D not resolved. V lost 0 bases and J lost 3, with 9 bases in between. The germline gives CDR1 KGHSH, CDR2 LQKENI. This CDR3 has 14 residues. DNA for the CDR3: TGTGCCAGCTCACCACCGTCACAGAGCTACGAGCAGTACTTC. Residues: CASSPPSQSYEQYF.

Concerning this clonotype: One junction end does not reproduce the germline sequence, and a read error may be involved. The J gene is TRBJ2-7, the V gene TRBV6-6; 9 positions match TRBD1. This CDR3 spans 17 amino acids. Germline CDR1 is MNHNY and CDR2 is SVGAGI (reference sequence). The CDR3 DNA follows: TGCGCCAGCAGCCAAGTGGGGGGGACAGGGTACCCCTACGAGCAGTACTTC. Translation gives CASSQVGGTGYPYEQYF.

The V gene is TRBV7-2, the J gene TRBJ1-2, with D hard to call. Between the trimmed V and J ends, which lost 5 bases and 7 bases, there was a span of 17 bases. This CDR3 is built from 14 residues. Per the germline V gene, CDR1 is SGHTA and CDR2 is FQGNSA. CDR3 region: CASSVDRVARGYTF. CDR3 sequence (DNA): TGTGCCAGCAGCGTCGATCGGGTGGCCCGTGGCTACACCTTC.

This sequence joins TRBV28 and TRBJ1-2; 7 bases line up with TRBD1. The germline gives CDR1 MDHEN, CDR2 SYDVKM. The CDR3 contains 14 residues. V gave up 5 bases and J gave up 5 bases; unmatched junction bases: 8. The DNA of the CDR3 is TGTGCCAGCAGTACCACAGGGGATGTGTATGGCTACACCTTC. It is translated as CASSTTGDVYGYTF.